This TCR beta chain stems from a study of blood T cells in healthy people across ages. Germline lookup yields CDR1 LNHNV and CDR2 YYDKDF (reference sequence). The CDR3 is 15 residues long. With 3 bases removed from V and 6 bases from J, the gap between germline ends came to 16 bases. Study-wide points: Estimates of diversity drawn from one million T cells were considered underestimates.

Comment on this clonotype: As yet, its antigen is unknown.

It was with a sample-barcoded 5' primer and a J-beta primer mix that a second PCR of roughly 7 to 11 cycles was run. TCRdb redid the calling of the 5' RACE reads with MiXCR, one entry per CDR3 protein. The sample contains about 1.7 million distinct CDR3 sequences, approximately 28% of which appear only once. The chain is built from TRBV15 and TRBJ2-3, with D possibly being TRBD2 (6 bases). Sequences were obtained from blood. The receptor comes from a woman in her twenties or thirties in good health. This chain's CDR3 is CATSRALTRGDTQYF. CDR3 nucleotides: TGTGCCACCAGCAGGGCCTTAACCCGGGGGGATACGCAGTATTTT.